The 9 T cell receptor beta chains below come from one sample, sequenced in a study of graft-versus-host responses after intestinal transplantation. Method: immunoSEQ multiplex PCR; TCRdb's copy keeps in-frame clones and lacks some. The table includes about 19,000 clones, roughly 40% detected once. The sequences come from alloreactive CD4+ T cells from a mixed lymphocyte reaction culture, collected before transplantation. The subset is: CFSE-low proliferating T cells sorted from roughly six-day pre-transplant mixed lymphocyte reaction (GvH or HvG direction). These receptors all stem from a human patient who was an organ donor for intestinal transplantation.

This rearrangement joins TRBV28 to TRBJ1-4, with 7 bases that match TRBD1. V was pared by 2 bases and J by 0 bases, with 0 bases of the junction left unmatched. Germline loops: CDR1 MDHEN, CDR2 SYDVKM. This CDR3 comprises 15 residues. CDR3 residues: CASSLQGATNEKLFF. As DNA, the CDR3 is TGTGCCAGCAGTTTACAGGGGGCAACTAATGAAAAACTGTTTTTT.

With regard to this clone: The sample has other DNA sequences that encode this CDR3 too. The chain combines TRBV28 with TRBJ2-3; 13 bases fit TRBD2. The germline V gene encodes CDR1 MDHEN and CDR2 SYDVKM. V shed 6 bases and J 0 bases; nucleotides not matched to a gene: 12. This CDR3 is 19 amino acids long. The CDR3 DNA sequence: TGTGCCAGCAGCTTTCCGGGACTAGCGGGAATATATAGCACAGATACGCAGTATTTT. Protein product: CASSFPGLAGIYSTDTQYF.

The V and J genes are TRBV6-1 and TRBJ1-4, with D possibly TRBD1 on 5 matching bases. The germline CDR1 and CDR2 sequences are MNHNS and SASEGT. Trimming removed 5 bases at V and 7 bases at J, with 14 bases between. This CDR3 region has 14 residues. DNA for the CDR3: TGTGCCAGCAGTCCGAGGGGTTCCCCTGAAAAACTGTTTTTT. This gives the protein CASSPRGSPEKLFF.

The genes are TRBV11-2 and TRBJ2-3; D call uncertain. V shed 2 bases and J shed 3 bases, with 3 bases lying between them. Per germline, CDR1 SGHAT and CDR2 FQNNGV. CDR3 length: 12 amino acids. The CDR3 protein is CASSLNTDTQYF. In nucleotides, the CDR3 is TGTGCCAGCAGCTTAAATACAGATACGCAGTATTTT. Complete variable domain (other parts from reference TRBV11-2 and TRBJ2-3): EAGVAQSPRYKIIEKRQSVAFWCNPISGHATLYWYQQILGQGPKLLIQFQNNGVVDDSQLPKDRFSAERLKGVDSTLKIQPAKLEDSAVYLCASSLNTDTQYFGPGTRLTVL.

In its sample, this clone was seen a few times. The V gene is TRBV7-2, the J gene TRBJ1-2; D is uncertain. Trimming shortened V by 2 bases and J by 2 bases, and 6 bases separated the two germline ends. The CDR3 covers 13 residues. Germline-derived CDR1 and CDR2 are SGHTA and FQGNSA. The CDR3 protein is CASSLRENYGYTF. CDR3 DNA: TGTGCCAGCAGCTTAAGGGAAAACTATGGCTACACCTTC.

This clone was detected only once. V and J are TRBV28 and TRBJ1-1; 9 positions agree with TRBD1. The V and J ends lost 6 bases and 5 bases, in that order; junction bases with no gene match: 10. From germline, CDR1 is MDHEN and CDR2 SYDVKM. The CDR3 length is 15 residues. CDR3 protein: CASRPNRDRVTEAFF. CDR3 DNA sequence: TGTGCCAGCAGACCGAACAGGGACAGGGTTACTGAAGCTTTCTTT.

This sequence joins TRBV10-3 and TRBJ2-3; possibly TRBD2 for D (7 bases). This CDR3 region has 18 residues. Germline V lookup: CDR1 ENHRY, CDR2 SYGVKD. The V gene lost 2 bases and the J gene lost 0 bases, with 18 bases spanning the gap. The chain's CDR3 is CAISEPPEGGGSTDTQYF. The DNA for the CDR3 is TGTGCCATCAGTGAGCCACCGGAGGGAGGGGGAAGCACAGATACGCAGTATTTT.

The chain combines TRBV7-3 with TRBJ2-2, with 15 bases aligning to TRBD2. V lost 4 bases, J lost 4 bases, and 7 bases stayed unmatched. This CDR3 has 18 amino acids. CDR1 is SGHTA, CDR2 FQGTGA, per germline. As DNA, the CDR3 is TGTGCCAGCAGCTCGTATGGGACTAGCGGGAGGATCACCGGGGAGCTGTTTTTT. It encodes CASSSYGTSGRITGELFF.

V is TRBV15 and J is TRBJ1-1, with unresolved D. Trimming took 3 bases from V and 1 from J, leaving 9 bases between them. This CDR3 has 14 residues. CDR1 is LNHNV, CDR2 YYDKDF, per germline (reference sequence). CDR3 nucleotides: TGTGCCACCAGCAGGCGACAAACGAACACTGAAGCTTTCTTT. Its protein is CATSRRQTNTEAFF. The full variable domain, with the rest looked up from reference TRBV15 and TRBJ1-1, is DAMVIQNPRYQVTQFGKPVTLSCSQTLNHNVMYWYQQKSSQAPKLLFHYYDKDFNNEADTPDNFQSRRPNTSFCFLDIRSPGLGDTAMYLCATSRRQTNTEAFFGQGTRLTVV.